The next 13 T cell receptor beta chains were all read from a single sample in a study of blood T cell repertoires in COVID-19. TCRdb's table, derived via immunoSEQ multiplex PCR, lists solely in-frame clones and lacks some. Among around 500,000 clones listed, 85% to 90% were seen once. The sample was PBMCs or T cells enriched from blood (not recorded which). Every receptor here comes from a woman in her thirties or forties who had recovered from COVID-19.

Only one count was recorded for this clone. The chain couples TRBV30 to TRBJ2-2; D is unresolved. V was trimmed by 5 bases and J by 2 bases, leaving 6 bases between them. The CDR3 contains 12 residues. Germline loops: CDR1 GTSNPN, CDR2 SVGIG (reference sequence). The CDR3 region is CAWGKNTGELFF. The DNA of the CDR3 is TGTGCCTGGGGCAAAAACACCGGGGAGCTGTTTTTT.

CDR3 loop: CASSLEYSNQPQHF. CDR3 bases: TGTGCCAGCAGTTTAGAGTATAGCAATCAGCCCCAGCATTTT. The chain carries TRBV6-5 and TRBJ1-5; D not certain. CDR1 is MNHEY, CDR2 SVGAGI, per germline. The CDR3 contains 14 residues. V lost 4 bases and J 0 bases, leaving 7 bases between the germline ends.

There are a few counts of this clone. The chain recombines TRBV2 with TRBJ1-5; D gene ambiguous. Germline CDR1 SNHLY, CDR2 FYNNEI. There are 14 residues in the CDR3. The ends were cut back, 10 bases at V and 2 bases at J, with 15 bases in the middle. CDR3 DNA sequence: TGTGCCATCAGCATTTACACCGGCAATCAGCCCCAGCATTTT. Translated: CAISIYTGNQPQHF.

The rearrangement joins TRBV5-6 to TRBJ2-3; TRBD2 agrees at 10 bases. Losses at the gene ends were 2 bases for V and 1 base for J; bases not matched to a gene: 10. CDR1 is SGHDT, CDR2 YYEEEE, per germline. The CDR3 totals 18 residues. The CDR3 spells CASSLDFEREGGTDTQYF. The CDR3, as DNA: TGTGCCAGCAGCTTAGACTTCGAGCGGGAGGGGGGCACAGATACGCAGTATTTT.

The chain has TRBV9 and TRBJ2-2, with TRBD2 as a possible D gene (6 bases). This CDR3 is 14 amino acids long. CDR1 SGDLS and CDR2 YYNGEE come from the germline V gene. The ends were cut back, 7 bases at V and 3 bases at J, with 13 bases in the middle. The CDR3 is CASRSGGDTGELFF. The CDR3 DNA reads TGTGCCAGCCGAAGTGGCGGGGACACCGGGGAGCTGTTTTTT.

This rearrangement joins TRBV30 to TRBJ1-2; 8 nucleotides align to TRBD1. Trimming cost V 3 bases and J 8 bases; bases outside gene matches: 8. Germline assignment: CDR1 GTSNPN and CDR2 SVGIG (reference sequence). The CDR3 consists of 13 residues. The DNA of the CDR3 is TGTGCCTGGAGGGGACAGGTAGTGGGCGGCTACACCTTC. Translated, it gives CAWRGQVVGGYTF.

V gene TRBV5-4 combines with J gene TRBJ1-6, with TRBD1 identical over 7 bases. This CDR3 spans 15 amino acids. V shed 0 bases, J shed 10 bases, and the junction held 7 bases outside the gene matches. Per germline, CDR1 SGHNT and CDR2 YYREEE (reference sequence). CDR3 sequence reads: CASSLGQGVGSPLHF. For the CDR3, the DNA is TGTGCCAGCAGCTTGGGTCAGGGGGTAGGGTCACCCCTCCACTTT.

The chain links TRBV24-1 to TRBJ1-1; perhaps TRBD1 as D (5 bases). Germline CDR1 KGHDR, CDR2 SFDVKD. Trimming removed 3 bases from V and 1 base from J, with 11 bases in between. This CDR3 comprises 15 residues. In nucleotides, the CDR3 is TGTGCCACCAGTGATCCACTGGGGCCGAACACTGAAGCTTTCTTT. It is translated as CATSDPLGPNTEAFF.

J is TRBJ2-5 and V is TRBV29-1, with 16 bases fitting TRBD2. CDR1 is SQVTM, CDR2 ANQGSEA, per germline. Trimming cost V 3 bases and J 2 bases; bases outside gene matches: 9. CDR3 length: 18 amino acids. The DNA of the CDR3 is TGCAGCGTTGAGTATGGGACTAGCGGGAGGGGGGGACAAGAGACCCAGTACTTC. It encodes CSVEYGTSGRGGQETQYF.

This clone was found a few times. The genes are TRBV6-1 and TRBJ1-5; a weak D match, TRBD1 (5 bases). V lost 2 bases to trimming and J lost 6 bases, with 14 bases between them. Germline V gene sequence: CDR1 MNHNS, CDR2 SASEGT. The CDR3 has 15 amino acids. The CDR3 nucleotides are TGTGCCAGCAGTGAACTTGGCAGGGAGGGTCAGCCCCAGCATTTT. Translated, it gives CASSELGREGQPQHF.

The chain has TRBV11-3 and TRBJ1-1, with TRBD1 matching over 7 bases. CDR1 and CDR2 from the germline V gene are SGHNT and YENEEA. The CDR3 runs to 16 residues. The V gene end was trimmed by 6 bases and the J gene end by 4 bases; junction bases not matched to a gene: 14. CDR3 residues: CASRRRTTGAGTEAFF. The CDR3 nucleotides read TGTGCCAGCAGGCGACGGACCACAGGGGCGGGCACTGAAGCTTTCTTT.

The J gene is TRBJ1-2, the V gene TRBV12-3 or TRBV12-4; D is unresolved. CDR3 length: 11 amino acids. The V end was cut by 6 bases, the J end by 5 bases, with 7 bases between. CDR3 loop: CASSLRYGYTF. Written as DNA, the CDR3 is TGTGCCAGCAGCCTAAGATATGGCTACACCTTC.

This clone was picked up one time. The CDR3 is CASSLEGGPRLAGGSSSITDTQYF. CDR3 sequence (DNA): TGTGCCAGCAGCTTAGAAGGCGGTCCAAGACTAGCGGGAGGGTCCTCCTCCATTACAGATACGCAGTATTTT. The chain joins TRBV13 to TRBJ2-3; 14 bases are shared with TRBD2. Losses at the gene ends were 1 base for V and 3 bases for J; bases not matched to a gene: 24. This CDR3 comprises 24 residues. Germline lookup yields CDR1 PRHDT and CDR2 FYEKMQ (reference sequence).